What follows describes a single T cell receptor (beta chain). Which antigen it targets is not known. No much larger clonotype is one base removed from it; base qualities were not supplied. Libraries came from 5' RACE. Data came from an Illumina HiSeq 2500. A second PCR of about 6 to 11 cycles was run with a J-beta primer mix and a sample-barcoded 5' primer. A unique molecular identifier was introduced onto each TCR beta cDNA molecule by a template-switch 5' adaptor carrying 12 random nucleotides. Each sample yielded at least 2.5 million CDR3-containing paired-end reads. First-strand cDNA was synthesized from all RNA with the Mint cDNA synthesis kit, primed by a TRBC-specific oligonucleotide. Following uracil-DNA glycosylase treatment, a first 18-cycle PCR with universal primers M1SS and BC2_uni_R was performed on all cDNA. As for the authors' bioinformatics: Each sample was normalized by randomly selecting 1 million high-quality reads, each carrying a distinct molecular identifier. Instead of being binned into consensus sequences, reads with shared molecular identifiers were discarded. MiTCR, set to a Q25 quality threshold and the strictest error-elimination algorithm, was used for CDR3 identification, clonotype clustering and error correction. Lower-bound total TCR beta diversity was estimated with a nonparametric unseen species model using Euler transformation. The public sequencing data were trimmed at Q25 with fastp and processed into clonotypes with MiXCR by TCRdb, which kept only in-frame beta chains. One record per CDR3 amino acid sequence lists the most common genes and DNA. It is TCRdb's table, rather than the study itself, that gives the V and J calls and clone size. Counted in this sample were 1.4 million or so distinct CDR3 sequences; 35% to 45% of them appeared once. The ten top clones hold approximately 4.1% of the sample.

Systemically healthy Caucasian individuals from Russia, some 36 in total and aged roughly 6 to 100 years, were included as donors. Roughly 11 milliliters of peripheral blood were drawn from each donor into EDTA-treated Vacutainer tubes. PBMCs were isolated by Ficoll-Paque density-gradient centrifugation, with at least 6 million obtained per sample. Trizol reagent was used to extract total RNA from PBMCs, with at least 5 micrograms per sample. For every donor, an aliquot of PBMCs went through flow cytometry to measure the percentages of naive CD45RAhigh/CD27high T cells. This record belongs to a study of blood T cells in healthy people across ages (dated by TCRdb to 2014 to 2015). Study-level background: In model experiments, template switching captured roughly one uniquely barcoded TCR beta cDNA molecule for every two T cells. Age-related changes in TCR beta repertoire diversity were measured in the study by deep sequencing normalized with unique cDNA molecular identifiers. Four age groups were formed from the donors: young (average roughly 15 years), middle-aged (around 37), aged (62) and long-lived (about 80). To avoid experimental bias, donors of different ages were spread randomly across the sequencing lanes. Two additional independent replicas of 1 million unique cDNA reads from the same blood draw were analyzed for two donors (one aged 18 to 30 and one aged 80 or older). Findings and caveats that apply to the study as a whole: Estimates of total diversity based on one million sequenced T cells were regarded as lower bounds and as underestimates. Because donor CMV infection status was unknown, age-related changes in expanded clonotypes were potentially confounded. There was a strong correlation between observed TCR beta diversity and the percentage of naive T cells measured by flow cytometry. As age increased, observed TCR beta diversity per million T cells dropped in a roughly linear way, and a significant reduction was already evident by age about 36. Compared with the aged group, the long-lived group had more naive CD4+ T cells, fewer expanded clones and increased TCR diversity, a pattern suggesting age selection. Since profiling was done on bulk unsorted PBMCs, naive and antigen-experienced compartments could not be conclusively compared.

At the junction V is shortened by 3 bases and J by 5 bases, with 13 bases in between. The germline V gene (reference sequence) provides CDR1 DFQATT and CDR2 SNEGSKA. The CDR3 sequence holds 13 residues, the cysteine and phenylalanine included. Of all the DNA, just the CDR3 is kept, 39 bases in frame from base 1. The sequence derives from a young woman in good health. Material: blood. The chain joins TRBV20-1 to TRBJ1-2; D gene: possibly TRBD1, on 5 matching bases. The CDR3 protein sequence reads: CSARVPGGYGYTF. In nucleotides, the sequence is TGCAGTGCTAGGGTTCCGGGGGGGTATGGCTACACCTTC.